This TCR beta chain was found in a study of T cells in localized non-small cell lung cancer. CDR3 length: 13 residues. Trimming removed 5 bases from V and 4 bases from J, with 11 bases in between. Germline V gene data show CDR1 as SGHTA and CDR2 as FQGTGA. The table came from immunoSEQ multiplex PCR; TCRdb's copy has only in-frame clones and leaves some out. Of about 64,000 clones detected, roughly 81% appear once; the ten largest clones hold 4.7%. This specimen consisted of PBMCs, obtained before any cancer treatment. The sequence derives from a man aged 40 to 70 with stage II lung adenocarcinoma. The chain combines TRBV7-3 with TRBJ2-5; D may match TRBD1 or TRBD2 (6 bases each). The CDR3 loop is CASSPGGGETQYF. CDR3 nucleotides: TGTGCCAGCAGCCCAGGAGGGGGAGAGACCCAGTACTTC. The variable domain in full, with the rest retrieved from reference TRBV7-3 and TRBJ2-5, is GAGVSQTPSNKVTEKGKYVELRCDPISGHTALYWYRQSLGQGPEFLIYFQGTGAADDSGLPNDRFFAVRPEGSVSTLKIQRTERGDSAVYLCASSPGGGETQYFGPGTRLLVL.